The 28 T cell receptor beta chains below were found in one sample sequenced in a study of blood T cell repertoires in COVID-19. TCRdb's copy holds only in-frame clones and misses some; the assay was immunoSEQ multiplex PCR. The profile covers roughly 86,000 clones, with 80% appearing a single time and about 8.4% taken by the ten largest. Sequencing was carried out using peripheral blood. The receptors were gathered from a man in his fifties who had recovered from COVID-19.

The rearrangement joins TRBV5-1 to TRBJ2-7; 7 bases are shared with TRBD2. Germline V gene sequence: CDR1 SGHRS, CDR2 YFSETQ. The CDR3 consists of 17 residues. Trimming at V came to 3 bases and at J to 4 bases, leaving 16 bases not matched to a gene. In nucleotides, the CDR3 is TGCGCCAGCAGCTCAGCCTTTGGGGCGGGGGACCGATACGAGCAGTACTTC. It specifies CASSSAFGAGDRYEQYF.

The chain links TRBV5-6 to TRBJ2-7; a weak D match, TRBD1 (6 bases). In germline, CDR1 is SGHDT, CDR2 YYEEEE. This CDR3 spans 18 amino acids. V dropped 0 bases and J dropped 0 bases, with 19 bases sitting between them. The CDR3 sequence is CASSLANLGAVSSYEQYF. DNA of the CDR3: TGTGCCAGCAGCTTGGCCAATTTGGGGGCCGTGAGCTCCTACGAGCAGTACTTC.

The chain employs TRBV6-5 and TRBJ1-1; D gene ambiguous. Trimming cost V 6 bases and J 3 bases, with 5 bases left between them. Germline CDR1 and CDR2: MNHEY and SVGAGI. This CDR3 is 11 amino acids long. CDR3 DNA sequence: TGTGCCAGCAGAGGAGACACTGAAGCTTTCTTT. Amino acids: CASRGDTEAFF.

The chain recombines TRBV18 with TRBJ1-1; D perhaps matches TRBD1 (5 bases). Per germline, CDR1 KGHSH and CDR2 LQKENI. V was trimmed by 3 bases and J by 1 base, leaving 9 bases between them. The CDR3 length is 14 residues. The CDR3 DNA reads TGTGCCAGCTCACCCTCGCAGGGGAACACTGAAGCTTTCTTT. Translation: CASSPSQGNTEAFF.

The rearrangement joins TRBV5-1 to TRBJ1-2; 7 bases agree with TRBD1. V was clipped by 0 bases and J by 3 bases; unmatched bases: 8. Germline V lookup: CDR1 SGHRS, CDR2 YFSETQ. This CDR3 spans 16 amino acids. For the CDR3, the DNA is TGCGCCAGCAGCTTGGAACAGGGGCAACAGTACTATGGCTACACCTTC. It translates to CASSLEQGQQYYGYTF.

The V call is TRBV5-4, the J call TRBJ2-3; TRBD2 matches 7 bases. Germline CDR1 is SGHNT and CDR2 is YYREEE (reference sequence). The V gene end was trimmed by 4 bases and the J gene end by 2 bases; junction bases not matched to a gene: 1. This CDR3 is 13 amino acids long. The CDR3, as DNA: TGTGCCAGCAGCCGGGACTACACAGATACGCAGTATTTT. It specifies CASSRDYTDTQYF.

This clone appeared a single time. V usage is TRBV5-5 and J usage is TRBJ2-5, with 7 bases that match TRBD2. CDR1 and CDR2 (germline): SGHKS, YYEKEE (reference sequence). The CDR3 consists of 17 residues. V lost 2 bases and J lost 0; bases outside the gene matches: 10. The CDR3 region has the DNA TGTGCCAGCAGCTTTGGCGGGAGTATCAGTTACCAAGAGACCCAGTACTTC. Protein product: CASSFGGSISYQETQYF.

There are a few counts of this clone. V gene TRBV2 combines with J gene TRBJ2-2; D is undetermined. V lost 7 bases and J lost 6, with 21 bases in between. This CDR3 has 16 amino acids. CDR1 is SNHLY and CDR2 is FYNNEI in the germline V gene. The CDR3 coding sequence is TGTGCCAGCACCTCCAACCGGGTCGGAAAGGCCGGGGAGCTGTTTTTT. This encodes CASTSNRVGKAGELFF.

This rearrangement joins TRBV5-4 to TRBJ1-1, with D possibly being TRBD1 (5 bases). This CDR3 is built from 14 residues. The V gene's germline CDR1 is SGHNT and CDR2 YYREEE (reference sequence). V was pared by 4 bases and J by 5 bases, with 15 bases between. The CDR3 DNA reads TGTGCCAGCAGCCCCGTGGGGGGTTCAACTGAAGCTTTCTTT. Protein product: CASSPVGGSTEAFF.

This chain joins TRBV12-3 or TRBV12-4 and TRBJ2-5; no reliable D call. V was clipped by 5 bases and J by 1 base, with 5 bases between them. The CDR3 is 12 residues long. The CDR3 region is CASSDTQETQYF. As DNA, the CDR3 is TGTGCCAGCAGTGACACCCAAGAGACCCAGTACTTC.

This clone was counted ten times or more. The CDR3 spells CASIQGARNTGELFF. For the CDR3, the DNA is TGTGCCAGCATACAGGGGGCGCGAAACACCGGGGAGCTGTTTTTT. The chain joins TRBV2 to TRBJ2-2; 9 bases agree with TRBD1. The CDR3 sequence is 15 residues long. Germline trimming cut 7 bases from V and 2 bases from J; bases unmatched to any gene: 5. Germline V gives CDR1 SNHLY, CDR2 FYNNEI.

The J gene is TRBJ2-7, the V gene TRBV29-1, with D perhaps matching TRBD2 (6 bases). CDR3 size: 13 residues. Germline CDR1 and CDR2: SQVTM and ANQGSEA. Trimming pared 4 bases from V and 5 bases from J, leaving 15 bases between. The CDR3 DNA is TGCAGCGTTGTTCCTCCGGGGGTCCACGAGCAGTACTTC. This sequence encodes CSVVPPGVHEQYF.

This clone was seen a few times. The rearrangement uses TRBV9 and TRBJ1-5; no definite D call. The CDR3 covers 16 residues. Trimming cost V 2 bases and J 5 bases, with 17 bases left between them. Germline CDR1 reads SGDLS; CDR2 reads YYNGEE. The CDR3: CASSVGDTTGDQPQHF. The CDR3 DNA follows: TGTGCCAGCAGCGTTGGTGACACCACCGGGGATCAGCCCCAGCATTTT.

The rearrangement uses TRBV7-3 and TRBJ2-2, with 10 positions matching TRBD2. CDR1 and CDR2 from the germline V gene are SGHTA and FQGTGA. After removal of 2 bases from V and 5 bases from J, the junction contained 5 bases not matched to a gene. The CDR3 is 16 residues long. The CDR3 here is CASSLEAGGPTGELFF. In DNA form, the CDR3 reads TGTGCCAGCAGCTTAGAAGCGGGAGGGCCTACCGGGGAGCTGTTTTTT.

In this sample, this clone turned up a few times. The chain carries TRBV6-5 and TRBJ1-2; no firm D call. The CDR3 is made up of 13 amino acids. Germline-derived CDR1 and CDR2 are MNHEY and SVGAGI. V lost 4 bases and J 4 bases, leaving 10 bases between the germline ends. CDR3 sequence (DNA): TGTGCCAGCAGTTCTCCGGGAATCTATGGCTACACCTTC. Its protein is CASSSPGIYGYTF.

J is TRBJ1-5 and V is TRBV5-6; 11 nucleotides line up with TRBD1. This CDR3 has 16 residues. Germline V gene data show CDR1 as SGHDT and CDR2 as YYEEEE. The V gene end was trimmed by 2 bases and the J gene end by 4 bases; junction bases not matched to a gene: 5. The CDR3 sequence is CASSFRDRGKNQPQHF. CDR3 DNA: TGTGCCAGCAGCTTCCGGGACAGGGGGAAAAATCAGCCCCAGCATTTT. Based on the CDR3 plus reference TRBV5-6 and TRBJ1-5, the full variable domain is DAGVTQSPTHLIKTRGQQVTLRCSPKSGHDTVSWYQQALGQGPQFIFQYYEEEERQRGNFPDRFSGHQFPNYSSELNVNALLLGDSALYLCASSFRDRGKNQPQHFGDGTRLSIL.

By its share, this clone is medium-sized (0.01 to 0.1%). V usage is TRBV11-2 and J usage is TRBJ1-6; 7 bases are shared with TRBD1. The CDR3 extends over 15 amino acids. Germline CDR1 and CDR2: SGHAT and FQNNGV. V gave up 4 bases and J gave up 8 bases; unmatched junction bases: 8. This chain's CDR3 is CASSSQTGPYSPLHF. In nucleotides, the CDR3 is TGTGCCAGCAGCTCGCAGACAGGGCCTTATTCACCCCTCCACTTT.

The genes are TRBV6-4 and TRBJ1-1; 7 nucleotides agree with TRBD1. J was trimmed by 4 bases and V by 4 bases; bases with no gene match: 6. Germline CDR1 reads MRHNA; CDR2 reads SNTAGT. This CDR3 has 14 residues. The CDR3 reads CASSARGQITEAFF. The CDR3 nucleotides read TGTGCCAGCAGTGCCCGGGGACAGATCACTGAAGCTTTCTTT.

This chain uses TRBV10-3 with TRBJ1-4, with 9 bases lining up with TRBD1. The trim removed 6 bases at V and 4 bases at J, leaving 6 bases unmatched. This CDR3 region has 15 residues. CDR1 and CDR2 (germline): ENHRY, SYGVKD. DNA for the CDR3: TGTGCCATCAGCGCACAGGGGGCCGGTAATGAAAAACTGTTTTTT. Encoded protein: CAISAQGAGNEKLFF.

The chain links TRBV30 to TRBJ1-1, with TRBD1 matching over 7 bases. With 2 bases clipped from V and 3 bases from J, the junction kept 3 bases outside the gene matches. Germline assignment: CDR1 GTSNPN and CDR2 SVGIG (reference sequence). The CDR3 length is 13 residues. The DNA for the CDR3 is TGTGCCTGGAGTCATGGACAGGACACTGAAGCTTTCTTT. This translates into CAWSHGQDTEAFF.

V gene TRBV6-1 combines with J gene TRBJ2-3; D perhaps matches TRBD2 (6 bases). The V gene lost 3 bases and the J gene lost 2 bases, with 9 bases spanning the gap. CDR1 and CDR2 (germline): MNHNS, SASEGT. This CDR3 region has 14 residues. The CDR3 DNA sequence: TGTGCCAGCAGTGAGGCGGGGTACACAGATACGCAGTATTTT. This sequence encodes CASSEAGYTDTQYF.

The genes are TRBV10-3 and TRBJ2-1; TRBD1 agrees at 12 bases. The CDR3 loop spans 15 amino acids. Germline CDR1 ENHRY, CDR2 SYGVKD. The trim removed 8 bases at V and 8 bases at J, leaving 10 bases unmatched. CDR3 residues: CAISDRDRGPDEQFF. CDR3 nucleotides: TGTGCCATCTCAGACCGGGACAGGGGGCCGGATGAGCAGTTCTTC.

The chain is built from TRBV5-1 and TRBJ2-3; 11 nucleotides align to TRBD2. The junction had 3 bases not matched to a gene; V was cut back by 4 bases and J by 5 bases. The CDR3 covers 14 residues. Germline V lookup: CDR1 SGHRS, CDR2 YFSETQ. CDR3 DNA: TGCGCCAGCAGCCCTGGACTAGCGGGAGATACGCAGTATTTT. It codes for CASSPGLAGDTQYF.

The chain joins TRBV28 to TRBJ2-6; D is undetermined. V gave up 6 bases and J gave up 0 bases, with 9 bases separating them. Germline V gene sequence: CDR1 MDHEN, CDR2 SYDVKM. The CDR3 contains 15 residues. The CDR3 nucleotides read TGTGCCAGCAGCCAAGGCGGCTCTGGGGCCAACGTCCTGACTTTC. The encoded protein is CASSQGGSGANVLTF.

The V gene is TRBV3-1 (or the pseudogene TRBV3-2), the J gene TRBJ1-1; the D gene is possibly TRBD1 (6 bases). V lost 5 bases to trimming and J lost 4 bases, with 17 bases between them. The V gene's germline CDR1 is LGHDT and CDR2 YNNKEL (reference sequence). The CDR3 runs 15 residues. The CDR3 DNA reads TGTGCCAGCAGCTTACGGGGGGGCTTGAGCACTGAAGCTTTCTTT. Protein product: CASSLRGGLSTEAFF.

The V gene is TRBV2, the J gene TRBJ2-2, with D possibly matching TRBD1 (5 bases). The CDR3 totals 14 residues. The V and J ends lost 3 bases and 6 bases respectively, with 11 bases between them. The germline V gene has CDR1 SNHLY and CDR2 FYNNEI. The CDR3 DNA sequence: TGTGCCAGCAGTGAGCTCAGGGATGCCGGGGAGCTGTTTTTT. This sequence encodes CASSELRDAGELFF.

This chain's CDR3 is CASSSQAGGEQFF. The CDR3, as DNA: TGTGCCAGCAGTTCCCAGGCCGGGGGTGAGCAGTTCTTC. This rearrangement joins TRBV6-6 to TRBJ2-1; possible D gene TRBD2, 6 bases. The V gene lost 4 bases and the J gene lost 9 bases, with 13 bases spanning the gap. The germline gives CDR1 MNHNY, CDR2 SVGAGI (reference sequence). CDR3 length: 13 residues.

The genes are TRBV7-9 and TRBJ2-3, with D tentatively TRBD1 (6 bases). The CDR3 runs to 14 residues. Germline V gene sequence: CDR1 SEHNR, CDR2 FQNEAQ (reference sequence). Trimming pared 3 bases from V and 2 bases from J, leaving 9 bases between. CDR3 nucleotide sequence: TGTGCCAGCAGCTTGACAGGATTCACAGATACGCAGTATTTT. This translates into CASSLTGFTDTQYF.